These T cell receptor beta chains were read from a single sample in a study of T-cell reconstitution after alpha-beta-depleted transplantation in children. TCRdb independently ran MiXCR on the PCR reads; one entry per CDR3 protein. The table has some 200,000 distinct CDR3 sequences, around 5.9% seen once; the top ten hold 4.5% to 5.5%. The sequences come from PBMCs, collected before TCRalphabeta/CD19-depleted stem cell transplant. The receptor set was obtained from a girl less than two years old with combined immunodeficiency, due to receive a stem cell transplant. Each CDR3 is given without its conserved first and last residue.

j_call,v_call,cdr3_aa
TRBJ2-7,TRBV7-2,ASSLGTGYYEQY
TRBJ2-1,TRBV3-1,ASSLPLGGGHNEQF
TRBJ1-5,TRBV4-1,ASSQDMVPGGRQPQH
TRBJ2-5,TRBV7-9,ATLAVYEETQY
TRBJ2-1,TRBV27,ASSFNTSGRGDYNEQF
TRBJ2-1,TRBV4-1,ASSQGSSRVYNEQF
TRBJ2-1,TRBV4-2,ASSQYVNEQF
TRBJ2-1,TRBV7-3,ASSSRQDLYNEQF
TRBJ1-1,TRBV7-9,ASSLEGSTEAF
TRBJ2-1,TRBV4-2,ASSQEGGGYNEQF
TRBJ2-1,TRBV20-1,SASGLDWGNEQF
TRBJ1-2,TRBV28,ASSPRQIPFNYGYT
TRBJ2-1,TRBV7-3,ASSPWGGGESYNEQF
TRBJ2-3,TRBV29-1,SVVPDTQY
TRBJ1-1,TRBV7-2,ASSLYRGGGFTEAF
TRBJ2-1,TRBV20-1,SARRVRNNEQF
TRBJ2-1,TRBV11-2,ASRGLAGVTRSYNEQF
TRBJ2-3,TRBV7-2,ASSPGLAGDTQY
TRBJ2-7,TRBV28,ASSLRPTGIFSYEQY
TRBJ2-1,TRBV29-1,SVEGRTRNEQF
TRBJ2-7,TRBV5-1,ASSLLTSDSGQY
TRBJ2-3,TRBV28,ASSYQTSGRAADTQY
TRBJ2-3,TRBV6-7,ASWGGLAGGFVADTQY
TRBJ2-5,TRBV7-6,ASSLAPMLAGRYPQETQY
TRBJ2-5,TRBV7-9,ASSLWREGQETQY
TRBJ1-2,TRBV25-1,ASSADPGGAHGYT
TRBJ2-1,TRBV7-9,ASSLWTGVYNEQF
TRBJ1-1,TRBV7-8,ASSPPPEAF
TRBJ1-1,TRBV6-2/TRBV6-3,ASRLINTEAF
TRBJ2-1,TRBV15,ATSRVGSYNEQF
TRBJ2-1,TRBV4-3,ASSQGSGTPEREQF
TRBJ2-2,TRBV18,ASSRLAENTGELF
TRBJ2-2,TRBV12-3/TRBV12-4,ASLVAVGGPGELF
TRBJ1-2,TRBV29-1,SVSRDYGYT
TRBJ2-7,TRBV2,ATGTGTYEQY
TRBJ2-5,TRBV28,ASSSTGLSQETQY
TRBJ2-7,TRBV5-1,ASSPLDGQLHEQY
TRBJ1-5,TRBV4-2,ASSQPGTDQPQH
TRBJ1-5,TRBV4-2,ASSQDNLDQPQH
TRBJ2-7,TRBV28,ASSILSGRTYEQY
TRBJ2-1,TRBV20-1,SAKVLGAGEQF
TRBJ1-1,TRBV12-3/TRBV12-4,ASSLGINTEAF
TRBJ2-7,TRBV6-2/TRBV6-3,ASSFPGQGALPYEQY
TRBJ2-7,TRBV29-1,SVGTGGSYEQY
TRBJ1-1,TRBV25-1,ASSDWGPEAF
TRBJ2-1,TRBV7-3,ASSSGLAGDNEQF
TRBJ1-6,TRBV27,ASSSPKHNSPLH
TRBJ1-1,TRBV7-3,ASSSTGGDTEAF
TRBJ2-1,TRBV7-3,ASSLAPGTNNEQF
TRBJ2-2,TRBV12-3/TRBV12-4,ASSFAGNTGELF
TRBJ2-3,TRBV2,ARERGGTDTQY
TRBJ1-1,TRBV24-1,ATSHGQGALF
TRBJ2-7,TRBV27,ASSRQGASYEQY
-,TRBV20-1,SARGNQADQPQY
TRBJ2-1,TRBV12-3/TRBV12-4,ASSTGASYNEQF
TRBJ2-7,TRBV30,AWSVQPLTEQY
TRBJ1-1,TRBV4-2,ASSQDLGRPNTEAF
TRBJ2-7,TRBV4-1,ASSPRTGGVDEQY